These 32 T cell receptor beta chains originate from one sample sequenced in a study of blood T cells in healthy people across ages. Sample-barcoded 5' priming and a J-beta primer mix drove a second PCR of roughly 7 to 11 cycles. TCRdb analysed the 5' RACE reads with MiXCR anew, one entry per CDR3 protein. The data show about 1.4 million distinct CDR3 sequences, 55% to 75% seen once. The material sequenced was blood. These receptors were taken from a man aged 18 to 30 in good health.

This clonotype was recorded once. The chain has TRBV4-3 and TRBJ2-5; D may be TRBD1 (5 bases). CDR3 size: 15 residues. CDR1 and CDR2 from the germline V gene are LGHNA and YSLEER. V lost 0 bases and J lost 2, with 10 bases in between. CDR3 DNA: TGCGCCAGCAGCCAAGATCCAGGGTTTCAAGAGACCCAGTACTTC. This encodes CASSQDPGFQETQYF.

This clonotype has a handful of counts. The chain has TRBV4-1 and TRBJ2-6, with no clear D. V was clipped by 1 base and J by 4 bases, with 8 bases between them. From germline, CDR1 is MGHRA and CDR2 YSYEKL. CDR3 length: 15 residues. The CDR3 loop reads CASSQVHSGANVLTF. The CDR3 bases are TGCGCCAGCAGCCAAGTCCATTCAGGGGCCAACGTCCTGACTTTC.

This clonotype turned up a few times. The CDR3, as DNA: TGCGCCAGCAGCCAAGATTATGGGGCTATCACAGATACGCAGTATTTT. It yields the protein CASSQDYGAITDTQYF. This chain connects TRBV4-1 to TRBJ2-3, with D possibly being TRBD1 (5 bases). The germline gives CDR1 MGHRA, CDR2 YSYEKL. V lost 0 bases, J lost 2 bases, and 12 bases lay in between. There are 16 residues in the CDR3.

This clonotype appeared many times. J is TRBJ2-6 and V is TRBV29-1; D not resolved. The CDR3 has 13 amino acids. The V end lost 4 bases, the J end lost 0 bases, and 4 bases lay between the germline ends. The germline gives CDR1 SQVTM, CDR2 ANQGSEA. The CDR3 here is CSVALSGANVLTF. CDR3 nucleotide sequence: TGCAGCGTTGCCCTCTCTGGGGCCAACGTCCTGACTTTC.

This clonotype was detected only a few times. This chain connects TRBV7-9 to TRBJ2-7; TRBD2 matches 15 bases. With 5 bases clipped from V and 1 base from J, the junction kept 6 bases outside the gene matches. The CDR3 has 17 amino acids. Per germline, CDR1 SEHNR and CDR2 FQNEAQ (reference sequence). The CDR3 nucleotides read TGTGCCAGCAGCCCCGGGACTAGCGGGAGGTTGTCCTACGAGCAGTACTTC. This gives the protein CASSPGTSGRLSYEQYF. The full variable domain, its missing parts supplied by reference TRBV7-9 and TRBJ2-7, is DTGVSQNPRHKITKRGQNVTFRCDPISEHNRLYWYRQTLGQGPEFLTYFQNEAQLEKSRLLSDRFSAERPKGSFSTLEIQRTEQGDSAMYLCASSPGTSGRLSYEQYFGPGTRLTVT.

In nucleotides, the CDR3 is TGTGCCAGCAGCTTCAGCTTCGAGCAGTACTTC. This codes for CASSFSFEQYF. The chain links TRBV5-5 to TRBJ2-7; no reliable D call. Germline V lookup: CDR1 SGHKS, CDR2 YYEKEE (reference sequence). The ends were cut back, 2 bases at V and 6 bases at J, with 6 bases in the middle. The CDR3 consists of 11 residues.

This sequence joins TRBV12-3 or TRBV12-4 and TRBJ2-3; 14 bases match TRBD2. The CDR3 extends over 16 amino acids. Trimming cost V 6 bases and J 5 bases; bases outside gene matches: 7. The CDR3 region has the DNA TGTGCCAGCAGGACGACTAGCGGGGGGGCCGGAGATACGCAGTATTTT. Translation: CASRTTSGGAGDTQYF.

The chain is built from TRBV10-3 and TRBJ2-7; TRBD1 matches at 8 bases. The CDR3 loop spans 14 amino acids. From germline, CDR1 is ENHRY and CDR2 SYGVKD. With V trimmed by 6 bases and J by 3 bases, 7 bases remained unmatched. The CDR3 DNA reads TGTGCCATCAGGCCGGGACAGGACGGCTACGAGCAGTACTTC. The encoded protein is CAIRPGQDGYEQYF.

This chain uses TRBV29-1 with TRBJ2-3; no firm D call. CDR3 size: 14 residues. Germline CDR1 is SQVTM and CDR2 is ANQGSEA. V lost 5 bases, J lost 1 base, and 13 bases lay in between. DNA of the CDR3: TGCAGCGTTAATCCGATGAACCGCACAGATACGCAGTATTTT. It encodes CSVNPMNRTDTQYF.

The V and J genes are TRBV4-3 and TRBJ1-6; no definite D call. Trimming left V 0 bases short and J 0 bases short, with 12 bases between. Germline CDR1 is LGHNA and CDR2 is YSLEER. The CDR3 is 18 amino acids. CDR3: CASSQDEGSSSYNSPLHF. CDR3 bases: TGCGCCAGCAGCCAAGACGAGGGCAGCAGCTCCTATAATTCACCCCTCCACTTT.

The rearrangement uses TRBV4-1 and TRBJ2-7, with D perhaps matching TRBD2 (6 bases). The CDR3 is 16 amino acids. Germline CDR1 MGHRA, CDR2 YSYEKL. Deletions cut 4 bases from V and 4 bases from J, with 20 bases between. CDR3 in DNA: TGCGCCAGCAGCCGGGGAGGAGGGCAGAATAAGTACGAGCAGTACTTC. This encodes CASSRGGGQNKYEQYF.

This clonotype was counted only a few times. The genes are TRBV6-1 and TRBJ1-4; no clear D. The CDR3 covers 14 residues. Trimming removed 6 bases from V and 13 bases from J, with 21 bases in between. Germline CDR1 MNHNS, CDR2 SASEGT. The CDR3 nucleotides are TGTGCCAGCAGCGCTTGGTCCGGGCTCGATGGACTGTTTTTT. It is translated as CASSAWSGLDGLFF.

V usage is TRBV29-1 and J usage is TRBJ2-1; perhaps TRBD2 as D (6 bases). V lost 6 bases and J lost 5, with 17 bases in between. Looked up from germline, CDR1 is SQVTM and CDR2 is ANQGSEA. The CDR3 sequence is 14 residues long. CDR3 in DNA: TGCAGCGTAGCCGGACACGGGGGAAACAATGAGCAGTTCTTC. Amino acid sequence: CSVAGHGGNNEQFF.

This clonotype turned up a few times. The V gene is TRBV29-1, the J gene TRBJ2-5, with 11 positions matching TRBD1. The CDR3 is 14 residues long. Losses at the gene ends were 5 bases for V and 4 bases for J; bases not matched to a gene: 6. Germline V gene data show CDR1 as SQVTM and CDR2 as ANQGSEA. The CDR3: CSVSKGTGGETQYF. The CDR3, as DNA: TGCAGCGTTTCAAAGGGGACAGGGGGAGAGACCCAGTACTTC.

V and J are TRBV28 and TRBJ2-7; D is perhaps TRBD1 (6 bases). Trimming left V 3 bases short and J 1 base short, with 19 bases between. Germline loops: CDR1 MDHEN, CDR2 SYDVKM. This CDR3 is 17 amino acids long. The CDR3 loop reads CASSFFMDSGPSYEQYF. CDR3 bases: TGTGCCAGCAGTTTTTTTATGGACAGCGGCCCTTCCTACGAGCAGTACTTC.

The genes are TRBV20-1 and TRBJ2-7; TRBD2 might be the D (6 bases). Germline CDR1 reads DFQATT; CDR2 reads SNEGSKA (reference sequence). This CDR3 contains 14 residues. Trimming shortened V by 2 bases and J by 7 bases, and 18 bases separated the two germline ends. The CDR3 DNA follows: TGCAGTGCTAGACCGGGGGTGGCCCGGGGAGAGCAGTACTTC. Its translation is CSARPGVARGEQYF.

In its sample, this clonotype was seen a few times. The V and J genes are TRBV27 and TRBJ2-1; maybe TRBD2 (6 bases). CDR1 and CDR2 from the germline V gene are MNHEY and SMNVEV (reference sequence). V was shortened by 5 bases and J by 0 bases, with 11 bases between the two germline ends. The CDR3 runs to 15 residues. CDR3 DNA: TGTGCCAGCAGTCCGGAGGGACGCTCCTACAATGAGCAGTTCTTC. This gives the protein CASSPEGRSYNEQFF.

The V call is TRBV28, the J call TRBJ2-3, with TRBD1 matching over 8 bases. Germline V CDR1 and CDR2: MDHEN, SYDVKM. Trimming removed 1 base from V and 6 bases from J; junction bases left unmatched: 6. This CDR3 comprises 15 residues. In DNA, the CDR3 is TGTGCCAGCAGTTTATCGCCAGGGGGCGTGGATACGCAGTATTTT. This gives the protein CASSLSPGGVDTQYF.

The CDR3 is CASSEGYGGGSYEQYF. DNA of the CDR3: TGTGCCAGCAGTGAAGGGTATGGCGGGGGTAGCTACGAGCAGTACTTC. The chain carries TRBV25-1 and TRBJ2-5; the match to TRBD2 covers 7 bases. The assigned J gene may be wrong: the sequence end matches TRBJ2-7 better. Germline V gives CDR1 MGHDK, CDR2 SYGVNS. There are 16 residues in the CDR3.

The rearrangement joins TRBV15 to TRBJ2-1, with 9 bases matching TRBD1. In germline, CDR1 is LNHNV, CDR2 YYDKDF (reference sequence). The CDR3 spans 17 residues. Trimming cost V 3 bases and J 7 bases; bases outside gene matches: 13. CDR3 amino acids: CATSRRGTGTGINEQFF. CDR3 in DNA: TGTGCCACCAGCAGGAGGGGAACCGGGACAGGGATAAATGAGCAGTTCTTC.

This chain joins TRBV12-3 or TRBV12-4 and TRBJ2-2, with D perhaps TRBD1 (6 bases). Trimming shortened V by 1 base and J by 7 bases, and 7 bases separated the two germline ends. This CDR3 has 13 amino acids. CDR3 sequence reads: CASSLEGVGELFF. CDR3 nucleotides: TGTGCCAGCAGTTTAGAGGGGGTCGGGGAGCTGTTTTTT.

CDR3: CASSYLEVFDTEAFF. The CDR3 nucleotides are TGTGCCAGCAGTTATTTGGAGGTTTTTGACACTGAAGCTTTCTTT. This chain links TRBV6-5 with TRBJ1-1; D is uncertain. V lost 3 bases, J lost 3 bases, and 14 bases lay in between. Germline values: CDR1 MNHEY, CDR2 SVGAGI. This CDR3 comprises 15 residues.

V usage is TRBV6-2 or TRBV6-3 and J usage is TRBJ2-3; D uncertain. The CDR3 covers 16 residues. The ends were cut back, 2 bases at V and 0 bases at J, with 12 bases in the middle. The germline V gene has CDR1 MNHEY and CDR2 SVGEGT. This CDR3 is CASSYGGGTSTDTQYF. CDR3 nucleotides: TGTGCCAGCAGTTACGGCGGCGGAACTAGCACAGATACGCAGTATTTT.

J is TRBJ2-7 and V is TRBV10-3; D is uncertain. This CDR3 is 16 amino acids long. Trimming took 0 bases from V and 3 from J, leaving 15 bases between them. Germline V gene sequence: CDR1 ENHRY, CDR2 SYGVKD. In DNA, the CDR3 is TGTGCCATCAGTGAGTCGATGGCAGAACCTCGCTACGAGCAGTACTTC. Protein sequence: CAISESMAEPRYEQYF.

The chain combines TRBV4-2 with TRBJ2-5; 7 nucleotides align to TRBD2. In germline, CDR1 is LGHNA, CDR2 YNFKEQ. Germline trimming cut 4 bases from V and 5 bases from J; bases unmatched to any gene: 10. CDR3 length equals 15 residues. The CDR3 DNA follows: TGTGCCAGCAGCCGAACCACCGGGGGAGGGGAGACCCAGTACTTC. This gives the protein CASSRTTGGGETQYF.

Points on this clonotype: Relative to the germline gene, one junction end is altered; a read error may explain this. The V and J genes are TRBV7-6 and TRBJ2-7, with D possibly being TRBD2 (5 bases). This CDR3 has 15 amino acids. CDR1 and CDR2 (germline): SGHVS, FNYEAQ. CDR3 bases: TGTGTCAGCAGCTCCAGACTGGGAGAAGAGAACGAGCAGTACTTC. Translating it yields CVSSSRLGEENEQYF.

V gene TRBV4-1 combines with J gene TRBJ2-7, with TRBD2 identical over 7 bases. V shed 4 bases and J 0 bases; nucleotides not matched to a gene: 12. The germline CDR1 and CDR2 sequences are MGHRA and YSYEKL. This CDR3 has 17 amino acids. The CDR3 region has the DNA TGCGCCAGCAGCCCTTTCCCCGGGGGGAGGTTCTCCTACGAGCAGTACTTC. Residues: CASSPFPGGRFSYEQYF.

DNA for the CDR3: TGTGCCAGCAGTCCGGACTCCGGAAAACTGTTTTTT. Amino acid sequence: CASSPDSGKLFF. V is TRBV5-6 and J is TRBJ1-4, with D uncertain. From germline, CDR1 is SGHDT and CDR2 YYEEEE. The CDR3 contains 12 residues. V lost 5 bases, J lost 10 bases, and 12 bases lay in between. The complete variable domain, with remaining parts taken from reference TRBV5-6 and TRBJ1-4, reads DAGVTQSPTHLIKTRGQQVTLRCSPKSGHDTVSWYQQALGQGPQFIFQYYEEEERQRGNFPDRFSGHQFPNYSSELNVNALLLGDSALYLCASSPDSGKLFFGSGTQLSVL.

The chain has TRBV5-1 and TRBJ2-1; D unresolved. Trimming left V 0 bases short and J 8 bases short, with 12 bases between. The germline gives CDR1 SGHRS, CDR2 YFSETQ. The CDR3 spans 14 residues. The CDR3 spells CASSLETGIDEQFF. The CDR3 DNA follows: TGCGCCAGCAGCTTGGAGACCGGTATCGATGAGCAGTTCTTC. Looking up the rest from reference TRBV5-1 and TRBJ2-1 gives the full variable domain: KAGVTQTPRYLIKTRGQQVTLSCSPISGHRSVSWYQQTPGQGLQFLFEYFSETQRNKGNFPGRFSGRQFSNSRSEMNVSTLELGDSALYLCASSLETGIDEQFFGPGTRLTVL.

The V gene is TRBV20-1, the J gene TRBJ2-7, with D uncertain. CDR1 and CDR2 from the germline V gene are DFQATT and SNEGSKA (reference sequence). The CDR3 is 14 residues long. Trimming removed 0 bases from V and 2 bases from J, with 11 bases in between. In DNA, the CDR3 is TGCAGTGCTAGAGACAGGATTAAACCCTACGAGCAGTACTTC. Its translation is CSARDRIKPYEQYF.

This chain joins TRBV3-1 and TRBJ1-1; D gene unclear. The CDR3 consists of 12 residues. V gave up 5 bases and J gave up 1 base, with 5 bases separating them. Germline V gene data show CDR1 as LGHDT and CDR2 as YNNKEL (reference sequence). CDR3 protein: CASSGWNTEAFF. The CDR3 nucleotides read TGTGCCAGCAGCGGGTGGAACACTGAAGCTTTCTTT.

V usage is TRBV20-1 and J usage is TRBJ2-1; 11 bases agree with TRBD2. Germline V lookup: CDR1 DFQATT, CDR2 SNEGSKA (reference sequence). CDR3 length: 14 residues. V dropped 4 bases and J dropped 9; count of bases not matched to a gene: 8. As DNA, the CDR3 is TGCAGTGCTAACCTAGCGGGGGGCCCCCCTGAGCAGTTCTTC. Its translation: CSANLAGGPPEQFF.